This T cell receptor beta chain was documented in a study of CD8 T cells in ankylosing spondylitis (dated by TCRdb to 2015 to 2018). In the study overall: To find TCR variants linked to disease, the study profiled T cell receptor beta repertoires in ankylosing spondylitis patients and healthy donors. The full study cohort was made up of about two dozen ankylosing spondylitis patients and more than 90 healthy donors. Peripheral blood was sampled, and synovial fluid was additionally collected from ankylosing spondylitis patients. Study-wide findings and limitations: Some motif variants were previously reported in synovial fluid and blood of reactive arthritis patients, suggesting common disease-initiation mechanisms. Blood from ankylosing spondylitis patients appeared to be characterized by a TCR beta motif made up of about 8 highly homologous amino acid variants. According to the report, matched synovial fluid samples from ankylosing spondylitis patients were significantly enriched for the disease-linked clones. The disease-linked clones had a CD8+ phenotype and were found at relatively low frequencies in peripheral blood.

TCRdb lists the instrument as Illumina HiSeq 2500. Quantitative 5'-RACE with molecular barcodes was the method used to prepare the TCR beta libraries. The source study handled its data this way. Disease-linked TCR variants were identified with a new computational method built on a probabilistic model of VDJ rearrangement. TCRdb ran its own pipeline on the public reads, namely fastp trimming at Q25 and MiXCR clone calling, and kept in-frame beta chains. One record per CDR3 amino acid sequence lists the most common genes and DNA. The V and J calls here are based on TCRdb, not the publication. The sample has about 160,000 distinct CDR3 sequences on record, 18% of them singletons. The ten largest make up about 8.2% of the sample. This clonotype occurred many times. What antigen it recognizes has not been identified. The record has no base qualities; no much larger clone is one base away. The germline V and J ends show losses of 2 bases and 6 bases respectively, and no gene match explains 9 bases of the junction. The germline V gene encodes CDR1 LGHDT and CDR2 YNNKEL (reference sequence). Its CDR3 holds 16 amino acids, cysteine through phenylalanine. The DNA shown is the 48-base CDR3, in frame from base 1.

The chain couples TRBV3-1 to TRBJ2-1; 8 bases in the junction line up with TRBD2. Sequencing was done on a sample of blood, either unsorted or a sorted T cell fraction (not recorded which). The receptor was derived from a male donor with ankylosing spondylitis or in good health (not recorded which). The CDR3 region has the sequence CASSQLPGLASNEQFF. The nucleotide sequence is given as TGTGCCAGCAGCCAACTCCCAGGACTAGCAAGCAATGAGCAGTTCTTC.